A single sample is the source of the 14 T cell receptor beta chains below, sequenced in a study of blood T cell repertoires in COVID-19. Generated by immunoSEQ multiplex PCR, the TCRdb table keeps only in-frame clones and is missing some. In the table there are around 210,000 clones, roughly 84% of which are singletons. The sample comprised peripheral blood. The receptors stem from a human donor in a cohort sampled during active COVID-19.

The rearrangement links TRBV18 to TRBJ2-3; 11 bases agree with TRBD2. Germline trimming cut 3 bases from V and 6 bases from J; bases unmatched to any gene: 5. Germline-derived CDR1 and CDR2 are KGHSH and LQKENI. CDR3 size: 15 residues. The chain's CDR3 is CASSPLAGGGDTQYF. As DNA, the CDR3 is TGTGCCAGCTCACCGCTAGCGGGAGGTGGGGATACGCAGTATTTT.

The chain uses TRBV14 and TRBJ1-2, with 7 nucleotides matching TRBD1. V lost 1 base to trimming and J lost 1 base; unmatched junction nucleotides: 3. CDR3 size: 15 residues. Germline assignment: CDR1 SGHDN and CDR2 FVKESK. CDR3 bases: TGTGCCAGCAGCCAAGCGACAGGGATTAACTATGGCTACACCTTC. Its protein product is CASSQATGINYGYTF. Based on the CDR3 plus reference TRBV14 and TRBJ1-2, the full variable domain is EAGVTQFPSHSVIEKGQTVTLRCDPISGHDNLYWYRRVMGKEIKFLLHFVKESKQDESGMPNNRFLAERTGGTYSTLKVQPAELEDSGVYFCASSQATGINYGYTFGSGTRLTVV.

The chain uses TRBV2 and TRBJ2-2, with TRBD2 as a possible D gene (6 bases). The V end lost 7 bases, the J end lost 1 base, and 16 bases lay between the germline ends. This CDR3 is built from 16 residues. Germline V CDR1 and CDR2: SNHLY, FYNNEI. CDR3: CASTLKLSGNTGELFF. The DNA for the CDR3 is TGTGCCAGCACTCTAAAACTTAGCGGGAACACCGGGGAGCTGTTTTTT.

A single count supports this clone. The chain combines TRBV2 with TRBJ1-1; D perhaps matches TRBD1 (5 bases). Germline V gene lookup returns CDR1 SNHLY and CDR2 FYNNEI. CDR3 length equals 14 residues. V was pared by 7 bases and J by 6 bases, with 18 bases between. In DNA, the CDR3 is TGTGCCAGCATGCAGGGCCCGAGGTCCCCTGAAGCTTTCTTT. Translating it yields CASMQGPRSPEAFF. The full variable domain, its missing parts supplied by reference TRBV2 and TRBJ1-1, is EPEVTQTPSHQVTQMGQEVILRCVPISNHLYFYWYRQILGQKVEFLVSFYNNEISEKSEIFDDQFSVERPDGSNFTLKIRSTKLEDSAMYFCASMQGPRSPEAFFGQGTRLTVV.

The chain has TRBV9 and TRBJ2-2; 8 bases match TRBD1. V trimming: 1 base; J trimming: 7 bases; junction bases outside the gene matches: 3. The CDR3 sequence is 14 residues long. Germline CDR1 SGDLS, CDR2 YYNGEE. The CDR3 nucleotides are TGTGCCAGCAGCGTAACAGGGGGTGGCGGGGAGCTGTTTTTT. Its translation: CASSVTGGGGELFF.

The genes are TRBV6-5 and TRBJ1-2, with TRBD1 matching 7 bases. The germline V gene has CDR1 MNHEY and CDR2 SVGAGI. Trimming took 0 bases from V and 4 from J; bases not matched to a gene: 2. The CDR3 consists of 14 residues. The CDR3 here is CASSYSGQIYGYTF. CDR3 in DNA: TGTGCCAGCAGTTACTCGGGACAGATCTATGGCTACACCTTC.

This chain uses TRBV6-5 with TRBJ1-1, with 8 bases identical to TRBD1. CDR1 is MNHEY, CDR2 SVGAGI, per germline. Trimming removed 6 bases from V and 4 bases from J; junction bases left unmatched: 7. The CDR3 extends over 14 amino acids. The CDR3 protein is CASRGQGMFTEAFF. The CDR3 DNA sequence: TGTGCCAGCAGAGGACAGGGTATGTTCACTGAAGCTTTCTTT.

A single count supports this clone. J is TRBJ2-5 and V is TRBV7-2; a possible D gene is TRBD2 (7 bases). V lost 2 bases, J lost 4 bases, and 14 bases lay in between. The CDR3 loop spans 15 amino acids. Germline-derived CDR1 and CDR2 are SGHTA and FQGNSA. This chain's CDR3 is CASSLRGSGTETQYF. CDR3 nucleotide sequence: TGTGCCAGCAGCTTAAGGGGGAGCGGGACAGAGACCCAGTACTTC.

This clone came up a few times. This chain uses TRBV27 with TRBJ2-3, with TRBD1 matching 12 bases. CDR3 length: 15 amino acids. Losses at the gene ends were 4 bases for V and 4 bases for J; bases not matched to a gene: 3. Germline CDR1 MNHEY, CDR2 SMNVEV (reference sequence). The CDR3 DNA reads TGTGCCAGCAGTTGGGACAGGGGGCCGTCAGATACGCAGTATTTT. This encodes CASSWDRGPSDTQYF.

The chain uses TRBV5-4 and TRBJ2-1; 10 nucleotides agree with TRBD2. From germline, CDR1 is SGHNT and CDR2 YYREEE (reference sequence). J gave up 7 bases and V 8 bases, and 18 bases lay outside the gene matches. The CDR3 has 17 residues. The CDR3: CASAKGASGRGTNEQFF. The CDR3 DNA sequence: TGTGCCAGTGCGAAGGGGGCTAGCGGGAGAGGGACGAATGAGCAGTTCTTC.

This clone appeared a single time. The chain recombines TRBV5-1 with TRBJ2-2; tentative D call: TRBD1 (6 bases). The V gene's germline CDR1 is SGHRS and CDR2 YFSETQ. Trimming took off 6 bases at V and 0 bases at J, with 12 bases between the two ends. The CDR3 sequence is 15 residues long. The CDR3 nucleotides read TGCGCCAGCATGGGTAGGACAGCGAACACCGGGGAGCTGTTTTTT. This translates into CASMGRTANTGELFF.

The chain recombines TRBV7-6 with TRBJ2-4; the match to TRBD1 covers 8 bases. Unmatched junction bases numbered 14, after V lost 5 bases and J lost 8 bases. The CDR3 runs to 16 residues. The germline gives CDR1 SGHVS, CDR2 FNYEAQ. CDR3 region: CASSPVGTGKNDIQYF. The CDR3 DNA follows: TGTGCCAGCAGCCCCGTGGGGACAGGAAAAAATGACATTCAGTACTTC. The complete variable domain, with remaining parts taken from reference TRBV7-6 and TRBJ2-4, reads GAGVSQSPRYKVTKRGQDVALRCDPISGHVSLYWYRQALGQGPEFLTYFNYEAQQDKSGLPNDRFSAERPEGSISTLTIQRTEQRDSAMYRCASSPVGTGKNDIQYFGAGTRLSVL.

The CDR3: CASREGGMTYNEQFF. CDR3 nucleotides: TGCGCCAGCAGGGAGGGCGGGATGACCTACAATGAGCAGTTCTTC. The chain joins TRBV5-1 to TRBJ2-1; D perhaps matches TRBD2 (6 bases). The V and J ends lost 5 bases and 2 bases respectively, with 14 bases between them. Germline values: CDR1 SGHRS, CDR2 YFSETQ. The CDR3 totals 15 residues.

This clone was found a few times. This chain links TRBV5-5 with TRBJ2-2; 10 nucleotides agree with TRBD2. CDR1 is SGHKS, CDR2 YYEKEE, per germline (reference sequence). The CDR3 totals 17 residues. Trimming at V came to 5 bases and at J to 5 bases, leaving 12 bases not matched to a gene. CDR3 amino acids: CASRGIHTSGTTGELFF. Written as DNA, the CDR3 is TGTGCCAGCAGGGGGATTCACACTAGCGGGACTACCGGGGAGCTGTTTTTT.